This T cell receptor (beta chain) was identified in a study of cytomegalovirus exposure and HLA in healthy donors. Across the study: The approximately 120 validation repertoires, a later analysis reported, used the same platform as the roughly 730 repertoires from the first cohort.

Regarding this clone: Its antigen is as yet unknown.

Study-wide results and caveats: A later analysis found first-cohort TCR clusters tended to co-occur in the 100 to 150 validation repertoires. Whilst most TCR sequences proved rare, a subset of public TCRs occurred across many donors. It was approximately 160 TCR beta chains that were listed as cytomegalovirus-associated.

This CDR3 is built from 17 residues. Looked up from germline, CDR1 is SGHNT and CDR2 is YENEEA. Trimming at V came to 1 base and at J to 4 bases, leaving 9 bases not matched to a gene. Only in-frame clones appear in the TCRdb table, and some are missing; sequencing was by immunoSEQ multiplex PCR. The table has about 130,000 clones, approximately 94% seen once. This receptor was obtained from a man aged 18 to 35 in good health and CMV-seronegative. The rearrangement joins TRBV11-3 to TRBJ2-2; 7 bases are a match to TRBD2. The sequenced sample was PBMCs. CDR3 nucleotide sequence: TGTGCCAGCAGCTTAGGAGGCCTGGGCGGGAGCACCGGGGAGCTGTTTTTT. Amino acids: CASSLGGLGGSTGELFF.